Here is one T cell receptor (beta chain) with its context. The record originates from a study of blood T cell repertoires in COVID-19. Study-wide background: Material from acute and convalescent COVID-19 was sourced from the United States, Italy and Spain. Sample material is recorded as cDNA or gDNA derived from T cells, B-cell-depleted T cells, or PBMCs.

This CDR3 is 13 amino acids long. Germline CDR1 is SGHRS and CDR2 is YFSETQ. Trimming pared 4 bases from V and 2 bases from J, leaving 8 bases between. In the study's own analysis: Quantification of nucleated cells was approximated via reference gene primer amplification. Using immunoSEQ multiplex PCR, the repertoire was profiled, and TCRdb retains in-frame clones only, with some absent. Clone size and the V and J calls come from that table; the DNA yielded D and trimming. The sample yields approximately 180,000 clones, 80% to 90% seen once. The receptor's source is a man in his sixties with acute or convalescent COVID-19. Material for sequencing was peripheral blood. This chain uses TRBV5-1 with TRBJ2-3, with a weak D call TRBD1 (5 bases). Here the CDR3 reads CASSGATTDTQYF. The CDR3 DNA sequence: TGCGCCAGCAGCGGGGCGACCACAGATACGCAGTATTTT.